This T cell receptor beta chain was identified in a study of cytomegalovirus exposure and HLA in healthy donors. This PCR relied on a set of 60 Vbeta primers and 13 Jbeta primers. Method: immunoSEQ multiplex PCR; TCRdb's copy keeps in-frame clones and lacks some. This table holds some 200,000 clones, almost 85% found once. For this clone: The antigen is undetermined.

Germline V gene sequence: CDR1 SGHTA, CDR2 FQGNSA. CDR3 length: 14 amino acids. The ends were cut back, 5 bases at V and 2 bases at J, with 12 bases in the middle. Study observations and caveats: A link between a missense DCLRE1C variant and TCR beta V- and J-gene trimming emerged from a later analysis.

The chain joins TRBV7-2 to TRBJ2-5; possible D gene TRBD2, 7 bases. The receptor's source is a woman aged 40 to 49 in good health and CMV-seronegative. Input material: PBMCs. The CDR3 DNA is TGTGCCAGCAGCCGCCGGGGGGCGCAAGAGACCCAGTACTTC. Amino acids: CASSRRGAQETQYF.